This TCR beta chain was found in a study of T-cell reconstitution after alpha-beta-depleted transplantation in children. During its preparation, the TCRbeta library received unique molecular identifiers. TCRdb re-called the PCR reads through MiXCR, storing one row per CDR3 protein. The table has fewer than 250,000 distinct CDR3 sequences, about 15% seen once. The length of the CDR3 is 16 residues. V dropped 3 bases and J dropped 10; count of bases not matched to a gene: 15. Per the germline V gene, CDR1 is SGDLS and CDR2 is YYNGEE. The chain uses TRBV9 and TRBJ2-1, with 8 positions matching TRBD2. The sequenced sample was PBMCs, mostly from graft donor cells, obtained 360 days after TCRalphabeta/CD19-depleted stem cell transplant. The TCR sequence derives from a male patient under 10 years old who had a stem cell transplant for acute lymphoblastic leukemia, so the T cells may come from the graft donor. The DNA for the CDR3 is TGTGCCAGCAGCGAAGGACCTAGCGGGCCAGGCAAGGAGCAGTTCTTC. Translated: CASSEGPSGPGKEQFF.